The next 2 T cell receptor beta chains were all read from a single sample in a study of blood T cells in healthy people across ages. The authors ran a second PCR of about 6 to 11 cycles using a sample-barcoded 5' primer and a J-beta primer mix. TCRdb processed the 5' RACE reads anew with MiXCR; each CDR3 protein has one entry. The data show about 780,000 distinct CDR3 sequences, with roughly 24% seen just once and about 2.9% held by the top ten. The same sample was also studied in work on T cells of mothers and their children.

The specimen was blood. The receptors here all came from a boy younger than 18 in good health.

This clonotype came up a few times. Here the CDR3 reads CASSYSGGKETQYF. CDR3 DNA sequence: TGTGCCAGCAGTTACTCCGGGGGGAAAGAGACCCAGTACTTC. The chain combines TRBV6-6 with TRBJ2-5; TRBD2 agrees at 7 bases. V lost 0 bases and J lost 3; bases outside the gene matches: 1. This CDR3 spans 14 amino acids. Germline V gene data show CDR1 as MNHNY and CDR2 as SVGAGI (reference sequence).

This clonotype has a handful of counts. This chain links TRBV10-3 with TRBJ2-3; weak D call: TRBD1 (6 bases). The CDR3 runs 13 residues. Germline lookup yields CDR1 ENHRY and CDR2 SYGVKD. The germline V and J ends were trimmed by 6 bases and 3 bases, with 10 bases remaining between them. DNA of the CDR3: TGTGCCATCAGGGCAGGGGTTACAGATACGCAGTATTTT. As protein: CAIRAGVTDTQYF.